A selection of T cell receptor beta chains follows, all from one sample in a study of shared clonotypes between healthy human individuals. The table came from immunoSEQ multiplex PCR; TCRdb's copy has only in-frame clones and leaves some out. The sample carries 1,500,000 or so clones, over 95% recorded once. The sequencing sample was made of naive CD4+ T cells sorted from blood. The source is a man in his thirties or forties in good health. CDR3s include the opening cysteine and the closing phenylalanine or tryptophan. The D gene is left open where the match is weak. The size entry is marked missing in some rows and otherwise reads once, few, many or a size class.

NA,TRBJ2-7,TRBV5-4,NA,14,CASRLDRPASEQYF,TGTGCCAGCAGACTGGACCGCCCGGCGAGCGAGCAGTACTTC
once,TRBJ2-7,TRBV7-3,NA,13,CASSLRPGAEQYF,TGTGCCAGCAGCTTAAGGCCCGGAGCTGAGCAGTACTTC
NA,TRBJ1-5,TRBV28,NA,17,CASSLKPGGAPVMPQHF,TGTGCCAGCAGTTTAAAACCTGGCGGGGCACCCGTAATGCCCCAGCATTTT
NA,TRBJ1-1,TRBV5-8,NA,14,CASSLSFRNTEAFF,TGTGCCAGCAGCCTGAGTTTTAGGAACACTGAAGCTTTCTTT
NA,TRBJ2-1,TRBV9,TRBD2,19,CASSTNSKIAGTTNNEQFF,TGTGCCAGCAGCACAAATTCAAAAATAGCGGGAACTACCAACAATGAGCAGTTCTTC
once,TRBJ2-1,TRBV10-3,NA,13,CASTSERINEQFF,TGTGCCAGTACCTCCGAGCGTATAAATGAGCAGTTCTTC
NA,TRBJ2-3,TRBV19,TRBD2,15,CASSSRLAGIDTQYF,TGTGCCAGTAGTTCGCGACTAGCGGGAATAGATACGCAGTATTTT
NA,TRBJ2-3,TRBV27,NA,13,CASSLSLTDTQYF,TGTGCCAGCAGTTTATCCCTCACAGATACGCAGTATTTT
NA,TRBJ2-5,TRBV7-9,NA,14,CASSFRGDQETQYF,TGTGCCAGCAGCTTCCGAGGGGACCAAGAGACCCAGTACTTC
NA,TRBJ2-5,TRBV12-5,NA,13,CASGLASGETQYF,TGTGCTAGTGGTTTGGCCAGTGGGGAGACCCAGTACTTC
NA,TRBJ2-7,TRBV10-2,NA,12,CASRDPTYEQYF,TGCGCCAGCAGGGACCCCACCTACGAGCAGTACTTC
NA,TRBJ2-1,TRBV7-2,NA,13,CASSLERRNEQFF,TGTGCCAGCAGCTTAGAAAGGAGGAATGAGCAGTTCTTC
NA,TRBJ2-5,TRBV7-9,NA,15,CASSLGTHEQETQYF,TGTGCCAGCAGCTTAGGGACCCACGAACAAGAGACCCAGTACTTC
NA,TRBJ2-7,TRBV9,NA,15,CASSVSGQGSHEQYF,TGTGCCAGCAGCGTAAGTGGGCAGGGAAGCCACGAGCAGTACTTC
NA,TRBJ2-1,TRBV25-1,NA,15,CASSVQGLSYNEQFF,TGTGCCAGCAGTGTACAGGGACTCTCCTACAATGAGCAGTTCTTC